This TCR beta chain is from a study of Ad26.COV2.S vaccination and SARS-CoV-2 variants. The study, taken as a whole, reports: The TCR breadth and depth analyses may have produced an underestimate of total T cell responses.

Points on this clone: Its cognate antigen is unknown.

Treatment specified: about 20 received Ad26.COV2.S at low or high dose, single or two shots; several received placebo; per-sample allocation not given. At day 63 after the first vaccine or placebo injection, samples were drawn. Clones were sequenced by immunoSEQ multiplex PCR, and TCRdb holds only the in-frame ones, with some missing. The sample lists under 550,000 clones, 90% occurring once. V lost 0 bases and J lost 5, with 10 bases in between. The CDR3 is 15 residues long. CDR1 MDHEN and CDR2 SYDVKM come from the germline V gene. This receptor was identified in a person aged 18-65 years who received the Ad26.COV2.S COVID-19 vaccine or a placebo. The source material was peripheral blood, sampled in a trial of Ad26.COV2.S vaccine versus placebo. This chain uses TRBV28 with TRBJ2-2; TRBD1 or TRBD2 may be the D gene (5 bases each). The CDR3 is CASSLWGERTGELFF. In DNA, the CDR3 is TGTGCCAGCAGTTTATGGGGGGAGCGTACCGGGGAGCTGTTTTTT. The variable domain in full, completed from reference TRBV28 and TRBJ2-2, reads DVKVTQSSRYLVKRTGEKVFLECVQDMDHENMFWYRQDPGLGLRLIYFSYDVKMKEKGDIPEGYSVSREKKERFSLILESASTNQTSMYLCASSLWGERTGELFFGEGSRLTVL.